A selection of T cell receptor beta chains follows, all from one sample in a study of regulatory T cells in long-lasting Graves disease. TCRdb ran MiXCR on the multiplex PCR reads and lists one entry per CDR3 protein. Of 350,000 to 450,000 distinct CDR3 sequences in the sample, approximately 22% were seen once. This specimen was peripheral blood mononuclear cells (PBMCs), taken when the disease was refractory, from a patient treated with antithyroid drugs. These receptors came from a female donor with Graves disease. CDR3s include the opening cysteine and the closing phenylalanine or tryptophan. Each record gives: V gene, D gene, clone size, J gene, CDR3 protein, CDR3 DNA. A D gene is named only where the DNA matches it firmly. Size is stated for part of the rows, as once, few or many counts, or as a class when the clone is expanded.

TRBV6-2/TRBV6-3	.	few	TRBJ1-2	CASSYAGTDYGYTF	TGTGCCAGCAGTTACGCCGGGACGGACTATGGCTACACCTTC
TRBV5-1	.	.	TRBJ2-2	CASSLATSDTGELFF	TGCGCCAGCAGCTTGGCCACCTCGGACACCGGGGAGCTGTTTTTT
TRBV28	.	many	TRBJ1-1	CASSPVIPTTEAFF	TGTGCCAGCAGTCCCGTCATCCCCACCACTGAAGCTTTCTTT
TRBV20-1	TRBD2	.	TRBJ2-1	CSALRREGGNEQFF	TGCAGTGCTCTCCGCCGGGAGGGCGGGAATGAGCAGTTCTTC
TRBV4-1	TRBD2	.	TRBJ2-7	CASSQDELAGGSYEQYF	TGCGCCAGCAGCCAAGATGAACTAGCGGGAGGGTCTTACGAGCAGTACTTC
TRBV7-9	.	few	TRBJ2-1	CASSNHREEQFF	TGTGCCAGCAGCAACCACAGGGAAGAGCAGTTCTTC
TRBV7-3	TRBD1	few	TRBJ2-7	CASSLFWTGGSYEQYF	TGTGCCAGCAGCTTATTCTGGACAGGAGGCTCCTACGAGCAGTACTTC
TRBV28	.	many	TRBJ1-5	CASSVNQPQHF	TGTGCCAGCAGCGTAAATCAGCCCCAGCATTTT
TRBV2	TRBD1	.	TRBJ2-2	CASTQPTGAGGTGELFF	TGTGCCAGCACTCAACCCACAGGGGCAGGTGGCACCGGGGAGCTGTTTTTT
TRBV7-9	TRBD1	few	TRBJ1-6	CASSARQGSSYNSPLHF	TGTGCCAGCAGCGCGCGACAGGGGAGCTCCTATAATTCACCCCTCCACTTT
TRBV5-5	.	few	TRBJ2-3	CASSPFTDTQYF	TGTGCCAGCAGCCCCTTCACAGATACGCAGTATTTT
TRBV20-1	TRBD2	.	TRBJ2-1	CSARPAGSQFF	TGCAGTGCTAGACCAGCGGGATCGCAGTTCTTC
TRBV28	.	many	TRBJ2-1	CASSEGAVYNEQFF	TGTGCCAGCAGTGAAGGGGCCGTATACAATGAGCAGTTCTTC
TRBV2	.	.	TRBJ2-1	CASSDQSSGYNEQFF	TGTGCCAGCAGTGACCAGAGTTCAGGGTACAATGAGCAGTTCTTC
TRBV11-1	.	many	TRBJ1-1	CASSPDGAFTEAFF	TGTGCCAGCAGCCCAGACGGGGCTTTCACTGAAGCTTTCTTT
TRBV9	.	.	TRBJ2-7	CASSVEEVTDEQYF	TGTGCCAGCAGCGTAGAGGAGGTTACAGACGAGCAGTACTTC
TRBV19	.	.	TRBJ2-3	CASSEGEDTQYF	TGTGCCAGTAGTGAAGGGGAAGATACGCAGTATTTT
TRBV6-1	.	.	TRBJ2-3	CASIGLGEDTQYF	TGTGCCAGCATCGGCCTGGGTGAGGATACGCAGTATTTT
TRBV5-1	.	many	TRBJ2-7	CASSPGGVIYEQYF	TGCGCCAGCAGCCCGGGCGGGGTAATATACGAGCAGTACTTC
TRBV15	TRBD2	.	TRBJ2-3	CATSRDRVAGTDTQYF	TGTGCCACCAGCAGAGATCGAGTAGCGGGAACAGATACGCAGTATTTT
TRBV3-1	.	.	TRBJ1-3	CASRLYSGNTIYF	TGTGCCAGCAGATTGTACTCTGGAAACACCATATATTTT
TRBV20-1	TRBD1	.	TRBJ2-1	CSARSPGTGYNEQFF	TGCAGTGCTAGGTCTCCCGGGACAGGATACAATGAGCAGTTCTTC
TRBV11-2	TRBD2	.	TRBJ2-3	CASSLSGGSGADTQYF	TGTGCCAGCAGCTTATCTGGCGGGAGTGGCGCAGATACGCAGTATTTT
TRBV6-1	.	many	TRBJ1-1	CASSELLGQRRGTEAFF	TGTGCCAGCAGTGAACTATTAGGACAGAGGAGGGGCACTGAAGCTTTCTTT
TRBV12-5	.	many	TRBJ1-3	CASGPSGISGNTIYF	TGTGCTAGTGGTCCTTCAGGGATATCTGGAAACACCATATATTTT
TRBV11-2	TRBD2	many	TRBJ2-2	CASSYGLAGGELFF	TGTGCCAGCAGCTACGGACTAGCGGGGGGGGAGCTGTTTTTT
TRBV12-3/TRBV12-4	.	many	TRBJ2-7	CASSFDGGRSYEQYF	TGTGCCAGCAGTTTTGATGGCGGCCGCTCCTACGAGCAGTACTTC
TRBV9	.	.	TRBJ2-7	CASSPEGRSSYEQYF	TGTGCCAGCAGCCCGGAGGGAAGGTCCTCCTACGAGCAGTACTTC
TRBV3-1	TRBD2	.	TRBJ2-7	CASSQEAGGREQYF	TGTGCCAGCAGCCAAGAAGCGGGAGGTCGCGAGCAGTACTTC
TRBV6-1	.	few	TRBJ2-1	CASTAHDPGAGQKQFF	TGTGCCAGCACCGCACATGACCCCGGGGCGGGTCAAAAGCAGTTCTTC
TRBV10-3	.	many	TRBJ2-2	CAISATNTGELFF	TGTGCCATCAGTGCAACGAACACCGGGGAGCTGTTTTTT
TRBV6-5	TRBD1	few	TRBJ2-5	CASSYQVQGESETQYF	TGTGCCAGCAGTTACCAAGTTCAGGGGGAAAGTGAGACCCAGTACTTC
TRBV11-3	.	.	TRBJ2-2	CASSLDRASTGELFF	TGTGCCAGCAGCTTAGACAGGGCGAGCACCGGGGAGCTGTTTTTT
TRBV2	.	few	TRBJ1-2	CASRAGGVLMDGYTF	TGTGCCAGCAGGGCGGGGGGGGTTCTAATGGATGGCTACACCTTC
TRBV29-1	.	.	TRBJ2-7	CSATGPLSYEQYF	TGCAGCGCAACAGGGCCTCTCTCCTACGAGCAGTACTTC
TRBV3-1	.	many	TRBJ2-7	CASSQGRESYEQYF	TGTGCCAGCAGCCAAGGGAGGGAGTCCTACGAGCAGTACTTC
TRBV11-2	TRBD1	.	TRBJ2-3	CASSLASGGPDTQYF	TGTGCCAGCAGCTTAGCTTCAGGGGGCCCAGATACGCAGTATTTT
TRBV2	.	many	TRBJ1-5	CASSKGGTGQSNQPQHF	TGTGCCAGCAGTAAAGGGGGAACTGGGCAGAGCAATCAGCCCCAGCATTTT
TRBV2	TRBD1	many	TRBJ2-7	CASSYGTGTYEQYF	TGTGCCAGCAGTTACGGGACAGGGACCTACGAGCAGTACTTC
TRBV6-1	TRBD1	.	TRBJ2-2	CASSPKGQGDTGELFF	TGTGCCAGCAGTCCCAAGGGACAGGGGGACACCGGGGAGCTGTTTTTT
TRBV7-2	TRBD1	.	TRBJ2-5	CASVLTGWIEEGTQYF	TGTGCCAGCGTTCTGACAGGGTGGATTGAAGAGGGGACCCAGTACTTC
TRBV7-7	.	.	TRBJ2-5	CASSLALNQETQYF	TGTGCCAGCAGCTTAGCGCTTAATCAAGAGACCCAGTACTTC
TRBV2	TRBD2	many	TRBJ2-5	CASSEGGGYETQYF	TGTGCCAGCAGTGAAGGGGGAGGGTACGAGACCCAGTACTTC
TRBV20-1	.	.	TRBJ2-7	CSAREGVRYEQYF	TGCAGTGCTAGGGAGGGGGTTCGCTACGAGCAGTACTTC
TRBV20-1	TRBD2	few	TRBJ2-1	CSASRSGRADEQFF	TGCAGTGCTAGTAGGAGCGGGAGGGCCGATGAGCAGTTCTTC
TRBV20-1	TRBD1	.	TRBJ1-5	CSATRDRYQPQHF	TGCAGTGCTACCCGGGACAGATATCAGCCCCAGCATTTT
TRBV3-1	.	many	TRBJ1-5	CASSQDHRPNQPQHF	TGTGCCAGCAGCCAAGATCACAGACCCAATCAGCCCCAGCATTTT
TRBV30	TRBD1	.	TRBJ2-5	CAWKRGQETQYF	TGTGCCTGGAAGAGGGGGCAGGAGACCCAGTACTTC